This T cell receptor beta chain emerged from a study of blood T cells in healthy people across ages. This clonotype was counted only a few times. Its target is unknown. Findings and caveats of the study: Long-lived donors had more naive CD4+ cells and higher diversity than aged donors.

The second PCR ran about 6 to 12 cycles with a sample-barcoded 5' primer and J-beta primers. TCRdb independently ran MiXCR on the 5' RACE reads; one entry per CDR3 protein. Of 760,000 or so distinct CDR3 sequences listed, around 25% were seen once; the top ten hold more than 8.5%. The CDR3 is made up of 13 amino acids. Germline-derived CDR1 and CDR2 are SNHLY and FYNNEI. Per-sample yields of isolated PBMCs were at least 6 million. The sample was also linked to a second study, of T cells of mothers and their children. That work adds: The TCR beta CDR3 read count exceeded 8.5 million for each mother and was 2.5 million to 3 million for each child.

The J gene is TRBJ2-1, the V gene TRBV2; D call uncertain. TRBJ2-5 matches the DNA end more closely, so the J call is doubtful. The sequence was collected from a boy between 10 and 17 years old in good health. Input material: blood. In DNA, the CDR3 is TGTGCCAGCACCAGACAAGCCCAAGAGACCCAGTACTTC. Its protein product is CASTRQAQETQYF.